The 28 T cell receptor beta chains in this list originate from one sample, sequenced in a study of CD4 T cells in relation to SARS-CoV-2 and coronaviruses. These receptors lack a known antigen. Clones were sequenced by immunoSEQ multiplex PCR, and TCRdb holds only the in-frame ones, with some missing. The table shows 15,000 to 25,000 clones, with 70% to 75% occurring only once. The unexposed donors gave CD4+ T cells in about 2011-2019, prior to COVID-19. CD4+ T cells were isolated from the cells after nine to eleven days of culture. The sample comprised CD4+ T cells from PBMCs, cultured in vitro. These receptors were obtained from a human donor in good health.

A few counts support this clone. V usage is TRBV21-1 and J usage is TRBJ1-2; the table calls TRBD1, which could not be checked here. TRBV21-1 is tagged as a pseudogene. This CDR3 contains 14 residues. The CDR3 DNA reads TGTGCCAGCAGCAAAGCTCAGCAGGGTCATGGCTACACCTTC. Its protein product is CASSKAQQGHGYTF.

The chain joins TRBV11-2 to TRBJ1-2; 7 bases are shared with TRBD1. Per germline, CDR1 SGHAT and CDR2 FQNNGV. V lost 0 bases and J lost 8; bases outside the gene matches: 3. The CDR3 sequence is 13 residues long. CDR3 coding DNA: TGTGCCAGCAGCTTAGATAGGGGGCGAGGCTACACCTTC. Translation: CASSLDRGRGYTF.

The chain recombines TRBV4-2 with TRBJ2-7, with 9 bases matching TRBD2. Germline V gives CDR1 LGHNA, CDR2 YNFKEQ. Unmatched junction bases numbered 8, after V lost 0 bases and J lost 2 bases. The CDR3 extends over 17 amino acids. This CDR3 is CASSQDYRSGGPYEQYF. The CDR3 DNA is TGTGCCAGCAGCCAAGATTATCGTAGCGGGGGCCCCTACGAGCAGTACTTC.

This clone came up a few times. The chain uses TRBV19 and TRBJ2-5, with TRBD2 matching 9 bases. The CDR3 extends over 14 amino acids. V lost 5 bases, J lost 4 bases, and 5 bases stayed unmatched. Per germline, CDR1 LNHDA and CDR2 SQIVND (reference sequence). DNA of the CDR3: TGTGCCAGTAGTTGGCGGGAGGGCCGAGAGACCCAGTACTTC. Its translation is CASSWREGRETQYF.

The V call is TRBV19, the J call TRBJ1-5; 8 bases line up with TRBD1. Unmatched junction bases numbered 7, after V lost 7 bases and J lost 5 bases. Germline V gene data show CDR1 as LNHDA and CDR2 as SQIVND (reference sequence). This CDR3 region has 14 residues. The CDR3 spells CASTVGQAHQPQHF. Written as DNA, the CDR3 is TGTGCCAGTACCGTGGGACAGGCCCATCAGCCCCAGCATTTT.

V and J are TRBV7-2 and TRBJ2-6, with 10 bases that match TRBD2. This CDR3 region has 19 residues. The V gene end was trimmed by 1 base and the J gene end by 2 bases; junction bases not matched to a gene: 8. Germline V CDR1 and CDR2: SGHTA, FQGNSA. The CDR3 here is CASSLVASGRGAGANVLTF. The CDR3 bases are TGTGCCAGCAGCTTAGTTGCTAGCGGGAGAGGGGCTGGGGCCAACGTCCTGACTTTC.

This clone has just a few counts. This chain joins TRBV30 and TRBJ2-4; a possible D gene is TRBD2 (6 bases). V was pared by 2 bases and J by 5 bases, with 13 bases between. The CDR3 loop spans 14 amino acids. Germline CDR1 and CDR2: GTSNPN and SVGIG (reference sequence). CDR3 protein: CAWSLFGGQNIQYF. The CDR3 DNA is TGTGCCTGGAGTTTATTCGGAGGGCAAAACATTCAGTACTTC.

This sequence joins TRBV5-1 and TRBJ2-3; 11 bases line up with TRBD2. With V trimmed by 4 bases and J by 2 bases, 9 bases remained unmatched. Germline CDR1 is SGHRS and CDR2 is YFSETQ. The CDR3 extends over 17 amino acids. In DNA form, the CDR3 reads TGCGCCAGCAGCATTCAACTAGCGGGAGTCATCACAGATACGCAGTATTTT. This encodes CASSIQLAGVITDTQYF. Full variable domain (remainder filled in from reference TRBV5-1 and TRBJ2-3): KAGVTQTPRYLIKTRGQQVTLSCSPISGHRSVSWYQQTPGQGLQFLFEYFSETQRNKGNFPGRFSGRQFSNSRSEMNVSTLELGDSALYLCASSIQLAGVITDTQYFGPGTRLTVL.

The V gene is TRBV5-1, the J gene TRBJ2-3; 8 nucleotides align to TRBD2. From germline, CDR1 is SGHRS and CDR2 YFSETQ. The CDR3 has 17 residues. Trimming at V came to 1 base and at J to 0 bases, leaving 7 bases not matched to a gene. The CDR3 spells CASSLITSGRSTDTQYF. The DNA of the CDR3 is TGCGCCAGCAGCTTGATTACTAGCGGTCGAAGCACAGATACGCAGTATTTT.

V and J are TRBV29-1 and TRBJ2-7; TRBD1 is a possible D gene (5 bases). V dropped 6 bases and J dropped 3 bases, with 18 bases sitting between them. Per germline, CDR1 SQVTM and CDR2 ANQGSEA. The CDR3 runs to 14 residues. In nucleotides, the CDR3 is TGCAGCGTCATAGACAGCCGTGGATACTACGAGCAGTACTTC. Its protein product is CSVIDSRGYYEQYF.

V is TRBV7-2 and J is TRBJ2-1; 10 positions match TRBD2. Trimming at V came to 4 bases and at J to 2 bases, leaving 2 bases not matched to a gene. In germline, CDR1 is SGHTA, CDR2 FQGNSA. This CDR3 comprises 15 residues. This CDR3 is CASSSSGGTYNEQFF. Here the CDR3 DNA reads TGTGCCAGCAGCTCTAGCGGGGGAACCTACAATGAGCAGTTCTTC.

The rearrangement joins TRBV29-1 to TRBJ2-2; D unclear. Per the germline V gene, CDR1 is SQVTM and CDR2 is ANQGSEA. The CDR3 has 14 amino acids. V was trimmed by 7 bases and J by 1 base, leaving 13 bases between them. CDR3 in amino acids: CSGALGLNTGELFF. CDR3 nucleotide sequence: TGCAGCGGCGCCCTGGGCTTGAACACCGGGGAGCTGTTTTTT.

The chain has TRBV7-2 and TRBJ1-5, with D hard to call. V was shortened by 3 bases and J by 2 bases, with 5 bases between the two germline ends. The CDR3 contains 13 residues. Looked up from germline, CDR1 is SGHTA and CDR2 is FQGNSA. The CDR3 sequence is CASSFGGNQPQHF. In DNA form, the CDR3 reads TGTGCCAGCAGCTTCGGGGGCAATCAGCCCCAGCATTTT.

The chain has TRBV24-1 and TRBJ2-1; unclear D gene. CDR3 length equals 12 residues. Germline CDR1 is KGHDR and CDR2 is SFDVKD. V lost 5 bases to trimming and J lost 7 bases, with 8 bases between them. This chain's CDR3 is CATSGNGNEQFF. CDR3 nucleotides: TGTGCCACCAGTGGAAATGGAAATGAGCAGTTCTTC.

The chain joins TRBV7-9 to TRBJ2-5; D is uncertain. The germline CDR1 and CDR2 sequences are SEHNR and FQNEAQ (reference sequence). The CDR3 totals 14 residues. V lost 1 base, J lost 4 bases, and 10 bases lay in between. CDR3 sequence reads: CASSLVLDLETQYF. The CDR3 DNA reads TGTGCCAGCAGCTTAGTTCTGGACCTAGAGACCCAGTACTTC.

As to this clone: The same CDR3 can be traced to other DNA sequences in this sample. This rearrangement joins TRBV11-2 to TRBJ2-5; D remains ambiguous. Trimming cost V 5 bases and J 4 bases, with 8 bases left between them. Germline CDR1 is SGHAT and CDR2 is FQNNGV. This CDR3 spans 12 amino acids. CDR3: CASSLGRETQYF. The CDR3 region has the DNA TGTGCCAGCAGCCTAGGCAGAGAGACCCAGTACTTC.

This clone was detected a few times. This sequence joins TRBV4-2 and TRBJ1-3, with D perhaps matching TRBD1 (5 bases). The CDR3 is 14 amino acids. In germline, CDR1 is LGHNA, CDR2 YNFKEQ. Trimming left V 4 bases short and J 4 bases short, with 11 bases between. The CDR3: CASSLGEGGNTIYF. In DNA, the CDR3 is TGTGCCAGCAGCCTCGGGGAGGGGGGAAACACCATATATTTT.

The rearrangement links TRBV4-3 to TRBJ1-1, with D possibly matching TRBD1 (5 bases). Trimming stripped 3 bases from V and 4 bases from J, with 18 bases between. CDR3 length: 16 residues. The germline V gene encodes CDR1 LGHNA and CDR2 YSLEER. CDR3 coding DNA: TGCGCCAGCAGCCATGTGGGACGGGGGGGGGTCACTGAAGCTTTCTTT. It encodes CASSHVGRGGVTEAFF.

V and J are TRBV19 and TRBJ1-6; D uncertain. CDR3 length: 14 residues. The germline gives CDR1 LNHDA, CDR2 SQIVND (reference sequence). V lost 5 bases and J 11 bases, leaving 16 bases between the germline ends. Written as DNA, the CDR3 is TGTGCCAGTAGTGATCCGGGCCTCAGGACACCCCTCCACTTT. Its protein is CASSDPGLRTPLHF. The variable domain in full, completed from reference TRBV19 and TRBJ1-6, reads DGGITQSPKYLFRKEGQNVTLSCEQNLNHDAMYWYRQDPGQGLRLIYYSQIVNDFQKGDIAEGYSVSREKKESFPLTVTSAQKNPTAFYLCASSDPGLRTPLHFGNGTRLTVT.

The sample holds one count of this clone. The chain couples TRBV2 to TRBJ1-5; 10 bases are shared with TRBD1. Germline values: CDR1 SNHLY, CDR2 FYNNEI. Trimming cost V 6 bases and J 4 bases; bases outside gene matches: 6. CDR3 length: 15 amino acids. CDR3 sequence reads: CASRGTGARNQPQHF. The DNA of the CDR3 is TGTGCCAGCAGAGGGACAGGGGCTCGAAATCAGCCCCAGCATTTT.

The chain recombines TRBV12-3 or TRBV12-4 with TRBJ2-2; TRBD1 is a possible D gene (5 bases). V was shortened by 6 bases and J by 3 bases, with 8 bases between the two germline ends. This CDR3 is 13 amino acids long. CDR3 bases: TGTGCCAGCAGACCCAGGGACACCGGGGAGCTGTTTTTT. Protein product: CASRPRDTGELFF.

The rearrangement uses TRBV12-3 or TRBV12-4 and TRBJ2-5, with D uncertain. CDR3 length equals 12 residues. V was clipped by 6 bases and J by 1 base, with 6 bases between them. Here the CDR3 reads CASSIGQETQYF. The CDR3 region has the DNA TGTGCCAGCAGCATAGGCCAAGAGACCCAGTACTTC.

Here the CDR3 DNA reads TGTGCCAGCAGTTACTCGAAATCAGACACTGAAGCTTTCTTT. It is translated as CASSYSKSDTEAFF. The chain links TRBV6-2 or TRBV6-3 to TRBJ1-1; D call uncertain. Trimming took off 0 bases at V and 3 bases at J, with 8 bases between the two ends. CDR1 and CDR2 from the germline V gene are MNHEY and SVGEGT. The CDR3 contains 14 residues.

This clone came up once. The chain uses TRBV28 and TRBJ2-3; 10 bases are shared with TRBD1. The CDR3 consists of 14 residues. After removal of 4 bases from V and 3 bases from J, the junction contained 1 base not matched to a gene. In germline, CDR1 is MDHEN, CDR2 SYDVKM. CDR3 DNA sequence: TGTGCCAGCAGTTCGGGACAGGGGACAGATACGCAGTATTTT. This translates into CASSSGQGTDTQYF.

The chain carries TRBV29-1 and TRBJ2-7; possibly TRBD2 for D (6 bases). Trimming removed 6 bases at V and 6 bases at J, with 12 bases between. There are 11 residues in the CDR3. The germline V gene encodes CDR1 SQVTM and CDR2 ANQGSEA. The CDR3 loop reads CSVGASAEQYF. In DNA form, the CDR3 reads TGCAGCGTAGGAGCTAGCGCCGAGCAGTACTTC.

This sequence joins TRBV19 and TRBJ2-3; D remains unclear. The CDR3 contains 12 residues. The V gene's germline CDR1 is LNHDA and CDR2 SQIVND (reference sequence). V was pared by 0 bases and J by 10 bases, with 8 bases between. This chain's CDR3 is CASSIEGRAQYF. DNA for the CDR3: TGTGCCAGTAGTATAGAGGGTAGGGCGCAGTATTTT.

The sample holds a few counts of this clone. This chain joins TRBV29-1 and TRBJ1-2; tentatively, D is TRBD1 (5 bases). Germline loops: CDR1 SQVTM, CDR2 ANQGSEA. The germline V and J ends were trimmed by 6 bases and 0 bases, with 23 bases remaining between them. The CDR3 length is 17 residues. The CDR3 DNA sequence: TGCAGCGTCGAACCCCGCCAGGGCGCCAATTCTAACTATGGCTACACCTTC. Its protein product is CSVEPRQGANSNYGYTF.

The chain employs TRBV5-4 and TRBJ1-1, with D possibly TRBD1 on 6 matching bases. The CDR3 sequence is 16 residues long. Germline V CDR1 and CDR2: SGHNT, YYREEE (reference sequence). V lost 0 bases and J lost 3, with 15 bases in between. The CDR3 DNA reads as TGTGCCAGCAGCTTGGGGGGGGCGTCAGGTGACACTGAAGCTTTCTTT. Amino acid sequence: CASSLGGASGDTEAFF. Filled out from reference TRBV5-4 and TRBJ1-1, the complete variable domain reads ETGVTQSPTHLIKTRGQQVTLRCSSQSGHNTVSWYQQALGQGPQFIFQYYREEENGRGNFPPRFSGLQFPNYSSELNVNALELDDSALYLCASSLGGASGDTEAFFGQGTRLTVV.